This note documents a single TCR beta chain sequence. This record comes from a study of CD8 T cells in ankylosing spondylitis. CDR3 size: 14 residues. Germline CDR1 and CDR2: SGDLS and YYNGEE. V lost 0 bases, J lost 4 bases, and 10 bases lay in between. TCRdb used MiXCR to reprocess the 5' RACE reads, holding one entry per CDR3 protein. Of roughly 200,000 distinct CDR3 sequences in the sample, over 10% were seen once. This TCR was recovered from a male donor with ankylosing spondylitis or in good health (not recorded which). V gene TRBV9 combines with J gene TRBJ1-1, with D possibly matching TRBD1 (6 bases). The sample consisted of blood, either unsorted or a sorted T cell fraction (not recorded which). CDR3 DNA sequence: TGTGCCAGCAGCGTAGGACAGGTGGGCACTGAAGCTTTCTTT. This sequence encodes CASSVGQVGTEAFF. Together with reference TRBV9 and TRBJ1-1, the CDR3 gives the full variable domain: DSGVTQTPKHLITATGQRVTLRCSPRSGDLSVYWYQQSLDQGLQFLIQYYNGEERAKGNILERFSAQQFPDLHSELNLSSLELGDSALYFCASSVGQVGTEAFFGQGTRLTVV.